Described below is a single T cell receptor beta chain sequence and its context. As yet, its antigen is unknown. The CDR3 spans 13 residues. Trimming took 3 bases from V and 3 from J, leaving 7 bases between them. Germline V gene sequence: CDR1 MRHNA, CDR2 SNTAGT. These data come from a study of T cell responses to AZD1222 COVID-19 vaccine. TCRdb's table, derived via immunoSEQ multiplex PCR, lists solely in-frame clones and lacks some. The table lists approximately 88,000 clones, around 80% of them singletons. The study, taken as a whole, reports: Repertoires were obtained solely post-peak T cell response. Spike was spanned by vaccine-associated CD4 TCRs, which were dominant at 160-218 and 743-854.

This specimen consisted of peripheral blood, obtained on day 0 of AZD1222 vaccination. This chain joins TRBV6-4 and TRBJ2-3, with no clear D. The TCR originated in an adult in good health. CDR3 DNA: TGTGCCAGCAGTGAAAAAGCTACAGATACGCAGTATTTT. Translation gives CASSEKATDTQYF.